Reported below is one T cell receptor (beta chain). In the original processing: Cell counts per sample came from amplifying reference gene primers. Clones were read by immunoSEQ multiplex PCR, and TCRdb kept only the in-frame ones, dropping some. For V, J and clone size, that table is used; D and trimming come from the DNA. The sample comprises approximately 59,000 clones, more than 80% of which are singletons, and 15% to 25% rests with the top ten. This record belongs to a study of blood T cell repertoires in COVID-19. Study as a whole: The United States, Italy and Spain were the sources of the acute and convalescent COVID-19 samples.

With 2 bases clipped from V and 1 base from J, the junction kept 3 bases outside the gene matches. The CDR3 length is 15 residues. CDR1 and CDR2 from the germline V gene are GTSNPN and SVGIG (reference sequence). This receptor was taken from a human donor in a cohort sampled during active COVID-19. The rearrangement uses TRBV30 and TRBJ1-5; 9 positions match TRBD1. Sequencing was performed on peripheral blood. The CDR3 here is CAWSYGQGSNQPQHF. The CDR3 DNA follows: TGTGCCTGGAGTTACGGACAGGGGAGCAATCAGCCCCAGCATTTT.